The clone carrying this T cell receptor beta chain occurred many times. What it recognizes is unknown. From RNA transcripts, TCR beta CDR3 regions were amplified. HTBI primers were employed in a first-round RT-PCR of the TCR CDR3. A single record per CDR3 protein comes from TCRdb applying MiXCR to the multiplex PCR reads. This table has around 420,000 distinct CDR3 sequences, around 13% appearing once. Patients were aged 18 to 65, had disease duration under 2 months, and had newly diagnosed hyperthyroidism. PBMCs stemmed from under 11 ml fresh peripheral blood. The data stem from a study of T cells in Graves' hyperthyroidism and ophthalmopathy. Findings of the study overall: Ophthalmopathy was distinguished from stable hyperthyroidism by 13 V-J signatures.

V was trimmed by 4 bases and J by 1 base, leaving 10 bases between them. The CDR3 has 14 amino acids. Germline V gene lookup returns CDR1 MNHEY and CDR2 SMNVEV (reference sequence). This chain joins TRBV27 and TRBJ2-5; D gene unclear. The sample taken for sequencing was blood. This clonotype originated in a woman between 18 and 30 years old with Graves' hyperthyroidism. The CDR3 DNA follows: TGTGCCAGCAGTTCCGACACAACCCAAGAGACCCAGTACTTC. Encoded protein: CASSSDTTQETQYF.